These 21 T cell receptor beta chains were all obtained from the same sample, sequenced in a study of Graves' ophthalmopathy and Graves' hyperthyroidism. RNA transcripts were the template, and TCR beta CDR3 regions were amplified from them. HTBI primers were employed in first-round RT-PCR, then a second-round multiplex PCR followed. TCRdb fed the multiplex PCR reads into MiXCR, producing one record per CDR3 protein. The top ten clones hold less than 60% of a sample with some 250,000 distinct CDR3 sequences, around 45% of them seen once. The sequenced sample was peripheral blood. These receptors came from an adult man with Graves' ophthalmopathy.

This clonotype was found many times. The chain carries TRBV24-1 and TRBJ2-5; 8 bases agree with TRBD1. J lost 5 bases, V lost 5 bases, and 3 bases had no gene match. This CDR3 has 13 amino acids. Germline CDR1 is KGHDR and CDR2 is SFDVKD. CDR3 DNA sequence: TGTGCCACCAGTGGGACAGGGCTGGAGACCCAGTACTTC. It yields the protein CATSGTGLETQYF.

The gene calls are TRBV9 and TRBJ2-2; 10 bases align to TRBD2. The ends lost 4 bases at V and 7 bases at J; junction bases unmatched: 7. The CDR3 totals 15 residues. Germline V gene sequence: CDR1 SGDLS, CDR2 YYNGEE. The CDR3 DNA reads as TGTGCCAGCAGCCTGGAGCGGGGGGGCCTCGGGGAGCTGTTTTTT. Protein sequence: CASSLERGGLGELFF.

This clonotype was seen more than once but under ten times. The chain is built from TRBV6-5 and TRBJ2-7; 11 nucleotides match TRBD1. The V and J ends lost 5 bases and 6 bases, in that order; junction bases with no gene match: 9. CDR1 is MNHEY, CDR2 SVGAGI, per germline. This CDR3 has 15 amino acids. The CDR3: CASSLAGQGAREQYF. The CDR3 nucleotides read TGTGCCAGCAGTCTAGCCGGACAGGGGGCTCGCGAGCAGTACTTC.

The table lists this clonotype with a few counts. The gene calls are TRBV7-8 and TRBJ1-2; perhaps TRBD1 as D (5 bases). This CDR3 is built from 15 residues. Trimming pared 1 base from V and 0 bases from J, leaving 9 bases between. Looked up from germline, CDR1 is SGHVS and CDR2 is FQNEAQ. In DNA, the CDR3 is TGTGCCAGCAGCTTAGTTGGGACCTCTAACTATGGCTACACCTTC. The encoded protein is CASSLVGTSNYGYTF.

This clonotype turned up a few times. The rearrangement links TRBV2 to TRBJ1-4, with D tentatively TRBD1 (5 bases). Germline CDR1 is SNHLY and CDR2 is FYNNEI. The germline V and J ends were trimmed by 8 bases and 7 bases, with 14 bases remaining between them. The length of the CDR3 is 13 residues. The CDR3 loop reads CASVTGYREKLFF. As DNA, the CDR3 is TGTGCCAGCGTAACAGGATATCGTGAAAAACTGTTTTTT.

The rearrangement uses TRBV2 and TRBJ1-2, with 10 bases matching TRBD1. Trimming cost V 1 base and J 7 bases; bases outside gene matches: 3. There are 14 residues in the CDR3. In germline, CDR1 is SNHLY, CDR2 FYNNEI. The CDR3 coding sequence is TGTGCCAGCAGTGAAGTATGGACAGGGGGTGGCTACACCTTC. This translates into CASSEVWTGGGYTF.

With respect to this clonotype: One end of the junction varies from germline; a read error may be responsible. V usage is TRBV9 and J usage is TRBJ1-6; D ambiguous. The CDR3 runs to 12 residues. Germline V gives CDR1 SGDLS, CDR2 YYNGEE. The CDR3, as DNA: TGTGACAGCAGCCCAAATGTTTCACCCCTCCACTTT. Amino acids: CDSSPNVSPLHF.

The chain links TRBV20-1 to TRBJ1-1; D unclear. Germline V lookup: CDR1 DFQATT, CDR2 SNEGSKA (reference sequence). Trimming removed 5 bases from V and 0 bases from J, with 16 bases in between. This CDR3 contains 15 residues. CDR3 coding DNA: TGCAGTGCTCCCAAGGTCGCCGACATGAACACTGAAGCTTTCTTT. Its translation is CSAPKVADMNTEAFF.

The chain recombines TRBV4-1 with TRBJ2-2; D unresolved. The germline V and J ends were trimmed by 0 bases and 6 bases, with 14 bases remaining between them. The CDR3 totals 16 residues. CDR1 and CDR2 from the germline V gene are MGHRA and YSYEKL. This CDR3 reads CASSQDRDVRAGELFF. In nucleotides, the CDR3 is TGCGCCAGCAGCCAAGATCGAGACGTCCGGGCCGGGGAGCTGTTTTTT.

Points on this clonotype: A much more abundant neighbour one base away suggests this may be a read error. Given the absence of the conserved phenylalanine or tryptophan at the CDR3 end, a read error is likely. Because the CDR3's place on the DNA is in doubt, the DNA is left out and the CDR3 is given as listed by TCRdb. The rearrangement links TRBV7-2 to TRBJ1-6; the D call of TRBD1 is as the table states it, not checked on the DNA. The CDR3 is 11 residues long, counting both termini. The germline V gene has CDR1 SGHTA and CDR2 FQGNSA. The CDR3 protein is CASSLGDRPML.

The V gene is TRBV12-5, the J gene TRBJ2-5; TRBD2 is a possible D gene (6 bases). CDR1 is LGHNT and CDR2 is FRNRAP in the germline V gene. V lost 0 bases, J lost 5 bases, and 13 bases lay in between. CDR3 length equals 15 residues. The CDR3 DNA sequence: TGTGCTAGTGGTTTGGTATTAGGCGGGATGGAGACCCAGTACTTC. Translated, it gives CASGLVLGGMETQYF. The full variable domain, with the rest looked up from reference TRBV12-5 and TRBJ2-5, is DARVTQTPRHKVTEMGQEVTMRCQPILGHNTVFWYRQTMMQGLELLAYFRNRAPLDDSGMPKDRFSAEMPDATLATLKIQPSEPRDSAVYFCASGLVLGGMETQYFGPGTRLLVL.

The V call is TRBV7-4, the J call TRBJ2-7; 8 bases align to TRBD1. The V gene end was trimmed by 5 bases and the J gene end by 2 bases; junction bases not matched to a gene: 5. The CDR3 has 14 residues. Germline-derived CDR1 and CDR2 are SGHVT and SQSDAQ. Here the CDR3 DNA reads TGTGCCAGCAGCCGGACAGGGCCTACCTACGAGCAGTACTTC. Its translation is CASSRTGPTYEQYF.

The chain employs TRBV7-9 and TRBJ1-1, with 9 bases identical to TRBD1. The V segment lost 5 bases and the J segment 4 bases; nucleotides outside the gene matches: 8. Germline lookup yields CDR1 SEHNR and CDR2 FQNEAQ (reference sequence). This CDR3 has 15 residues. CDR3 DNA sequence: TGTGCCAGCAGCGCTCCGACAGGGGGGAGCACTGAAGCTTTCTTT. It translates to CASSAPTGGSTEAFF.

V gene TRBV5-1 combines with J gene TRBJ2-7, with D maybe TRBD1 (6 bases). The CDR3 extends over 14 amino acids. Deletions cut 4 bases from V and 3 bases from J, with 14 bases between. From germline, CDR1 is SGHRS and CDR2 YFSETQ. The CDR3 protein is CASSEGGSGYEQYF. CDR3 coding DNA: TGCGCCAGCAGCGAAGGGGGAAGTGGCTACGAGCAGTACTTC.

This clonotype has just a few counts. The chain has TRBV10-3 and TRBJ1-2, with TRBD1 matching over 10 bases. The ends lost 10 bases at V and 5 bases at J; junction bases unmatched: 10. The length of the CDR3 is 14 residues. Germline-derived CDR1 and CDR2 are ENHRY and SYGVKD. The CDR3 is CASSPGQGRYGYTF. For the CDR3, the DNA is TGTGCCAGCAGCCCGGGACAGGGGCGGTATGGCTACACCTTC.

V usage is TRBV2 and J usage is TRBJ1-5; weak D call: TRBD1 (6 bases). The CDR3 length is 18 residues. Trimming left V 5 bases short and J 0 bases short, with 20 bases between. Looked up from germline, CDR1 is SNHLY and CDR2 is FYNNEI. The CDR3 DNA reads TGTGCCAGCAGTACCCCTCGCTCCCAAGGGGGTAGCAATCAGCCCCAGCATTTT. It specifies CASSTPRSQGGSNQPQHF.

This clonotype occurred a few times. The junction departs from the called germline gene at one end, perhaps through a read error. The chain links TRBV24-1 to TRBJ1-5; no reliable D call. The CDR3 extends over 13 amino acids. The germline CDR1 and CDR2 sequences are KGHDR and SFDVKD. The CDR3 DNA sequence: TGTGCCAGCAGTACTGACGGGGATCAGCCCCAGCATTTT. It encodes CASSTDGDQPQHF.

This clonotype showed up many times. The CDR3 bases are TGTGCCAGCAGCTTAGCAGGACAGGGGTTCTATGGCTACACCTTC. Its protein product is CASSLAGQGFYGYTF. The chain employs TRBV7-9 and TRBJ1-2; 9 bases agree with TRBD1. This CDR3 has 15 amino acids. Per germline, CDR1 SEHNR and CDR2 FQNEAQ (reference sequence). V gave up 0 bases and J gave up 4 bases; unmatched junction bases: 3. Drawing the rest from reference TRBV7-9 and TRBJ1-2, the complete variable domain is DTGVSQNPRHKITKRGQNVTFRCDPISEHNRLYWYRQTLGQGPEFLTYFQNEAQLEKSRLLSDRFSAERPKGSFSTLEIQRTEQGDSAMYLCASSLAGQGFYGYTFGSGTRLTVV.

The chain carries TRBV7-3 and TRBJ2-3, with TRBD2 as a possible D gene (5 bases). V gave up 5 bases and J gave up 6 bases, with 15 bases separating them. Germline V gives CDR1 SGHTA, CDR2 FQGTGA. This CDR3 region has 14 residues. This CDR3 reads CASSRTGTGDTQYF. The CDR3 DNA reads as TGTGCCAGCAGCCGGACTGGTACGGGGGATACGCAGTATTTT.

This clonotype appeared a single time. The V and J genes are TRBV20-1 and TRBJ2-2; D assignment may be TRBD1 or TRBD2 (6 bases each). The CDR3 totals 15 residues. V shed 3 bases and J shed 3 bases, with 14 bases lying between them. Per the germline V gene, CDR1 is DFQATT and CDR2 is SNEGSKA (reference sequence). CDR3 protein: CSASKGGRDTGELFF. CDR3 coding DNA: TGCAGTGCTAGCAAGGGGGGCCGGGACACCGGGGAGCTGTTTTTT.

The chain is built from TRBV5-1 and TRBJ2-2; D is tentatively TRBD1 or TRBD2 (5 bases each). V shed 4 bases and J shed 3 bases, with 13 bases lying between them. CDR3 length equals 15 residues. Germline CDR1 SGHRS, CDR2 YFSETQ. The CDR3 region is CASSPGRGDTGELFF. CDR3 in DNA: TGCGCCAGCAGCCCAGGACGGGGCGACACCGGGGAGCTGTTTTTT.